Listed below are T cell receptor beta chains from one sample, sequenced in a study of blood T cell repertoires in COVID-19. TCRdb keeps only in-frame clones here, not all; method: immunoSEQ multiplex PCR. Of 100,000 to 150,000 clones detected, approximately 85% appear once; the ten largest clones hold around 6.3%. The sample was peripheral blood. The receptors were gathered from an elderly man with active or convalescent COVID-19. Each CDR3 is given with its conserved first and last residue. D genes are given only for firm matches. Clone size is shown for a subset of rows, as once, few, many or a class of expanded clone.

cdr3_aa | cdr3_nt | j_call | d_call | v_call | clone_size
CASSPDQGWETQYF | TGTGCCAGCAGCCCGGACCAGGGGTGGGAGACCCAGTACTTC | TRBJ2-5 | . | TRBV3-1/TRBV3-2 | .
CASSEGLAGGWRHEQFF | TGTGCCAGCAGCGAGGGACTAGCGGGGGGGTGGCGCCATGAGCAGTTCTTC | TRBJ2-1 | TRBD2 | TRBV3-1/TRBV3-2 | .
CASSLSDLGGYNSPLHF | TGTGCCAGCAGCTTAAGTGATTTAGGAGGATATAATTCACCCCTCCACTTT | TRBJ1-6 | . | TRBV7-2 | .
CASSETSGTYNEQFF | TGTGCCAGCAGTGAAACTAGCGGAACCTACAATGAGCAGTTCTTC | TRBJ2-1 | TRBD2 | TRBV2 | .
CASSSGQGVEQYF | TGTGCCAGCAGCTCGGGACAGGGCGTCGAGCAGTACTTC | TRBJ2-7 | TRBD1 | TRBV11-3 | once
CASSALPGQGVLGYTF | TGTGCCAGCAGTGCCTTACCGGGACAGGGGGTTCTTGGCTACACCTTC | TRBJ1-2 | TRBD1 | TRBV25-1 | .
CASSLAAGNYGYTF | TGTGCCAGCAGCTTAGCAGCGGGAAACTATGGCTACACCTTC | TRBJ1-2 | . | TRBV7-9 | .
CASSERGWAPYNEQFF | TGTGCCAGCAGTGAAAGGGGGTGGGCGCCCTACAATGAGCAGTTCTTC | TRBJ2-1 | . | TRBV2 | .
CSASLTMNTEAFF | TGCAGTGCTAGTCTTACTATGAACACTGAAGCTTTCTTT | TRBJ1-1 | . | TRBV20-1 | .
CASSQLNRGLYEQYF | TGTGCCAGCAGCCAATTAAACAGGGGGCTCTACGAGCAGTACTTC | TRBJ2-7 | TRBD1 | TRBV7-2 | .
CASSEAGGPSSYNEQFF | TGTGCCAGCAGCGAAGCGGGAGGGCCAAGCTCCTACAATGAGCAGTTCTTC | TRBJ2-1 | TRBD2 | TRBV4-2 | .
CASRFRDREVQPQHF | TGTGCCAGTAGATTCCGGGACAGGGAAGTTCAGCCCCAGCATTTT | TRBJ1-5 | TRBD1 | TRBV19 | .
CASSILTRFGEQFF | TGTGCCAGCAGTATACTAACTAGGTTCGGTGAGCAGTTCTTC | TRBJ2-1 | . | TRBV28 | .
CASSFPAQGASYNEQFF | TGTGCCAGCAGCTTCCCGGCACAGGGGGCATCCTACAATGAGCAGTTCTTC | TRBJ2-1 | TRBD1 | TRBV7-3 | .
CASSPIAGKGDTQYF | TGTGCCAGCTCACCCATCGCGGGAAAGGGAGATACGCAGTATTTT | TRBJ2-3 | . | TRBV18 | few
CATSGGRGETQYF | TGTGCCACCAGTGGCGGTCGTGGGGAGACCCAGTACTTC | TRBJ2-5 | . | TRBV24-1 | .
CASSLAIAGPPADTQYF | TGTGCCAGTAGTTTGGCTATAGCGGGGCCCCCCGCAGATACGCAGTATTTT | TRBJ2-3 | TRBD2 | TRBV19 | .
CATSDLSGGAYNEQFF | TGTGCCACCAGTGACCTTAGCGGAGGGGCCTACAATGAGCAGTTCTTC | TRBJ2-1 | . | TRBV24-1 | .
CASSTDDRGLLWEQYF | TGTGCCAGCAGTACGGACGACAGGGGCTTGCTATGGGAGCAGTACTTC | TRBJ2-7 | TRBD1 | TRBV6-7 | .
CASSRNRGLSTGELFF | TGTGCCAGCAGTCGCAACCGGGGACTTAGCACCGGGGAGCTGTTTTTT | TRBJ2-2 | . | TRBV7-3 | .
CASSLGVTGDYGYTF | TGTGCCAGCAGCCTTGGTGTGACAGGGGACTATGGCTACACCTTC | TRBJ1-2 | TRBD1 | TRBV5-5 | .
CASGLKPGSSSYEQYF | TGTGCTAGTGGTTTGAAGCCGGGATCGAGCTCCTACGAGCAGTACTTC | TRBJ2-7 | . | TRBV12-5 | .
CASSQGPGLGPEQYF | TGCGCCAGCAGCCAAGGACCAGGGCTCGGACCCGAGCAGTACTTC | TRBJ2-7 | . | TRBV4-3 | once
CASSVQGSSGNTIYF | TGCGCCAGCAGCGTACAGGGGAGTTCTGGAAACACCATATATTTT | TRBJ1-3 | TRBD1 | TRBV5-1 | .
CASSFRGSEKLFF | TGCGCCAGCAGCTTTAGGGGGTCTGAAAAACTGTTTTTT | TRBJ1-4 | . | TRBV5-1 | .
CAWSSKETQYF | TGTGCCTGGAGTAGCAAGGAGACCCAGTACTTC | TRBJ2-5 | . | TRBV30 | .
CASSVRTGGSYEQYF | TGTGCCAGCAGCGTCAGGACAGGGGGCTCCTACGAGCAGTACTTC | TRBJ2-7 | TRBD1 | TRBV9 | .
CASSAGGQVDTEAFF | TGTGCCAGCAGCGCCGGCGGACAGGTGGACACTGAAGCTTTCTTT | TRBJ1-1 | TRBD1 | TRBV5-4 | .
CSVGDRVQQETQYF | TGCAGCGTGGGGGACAGGGTACAACAAGAGACCCAGTACTTC | TRBJ2-5 | TRBD1 | TRBV29-1 | .
CASSPSASVGEQFF | TGTGCCAGCAGTCCGAGCGCCAGCGTGGGTGAGCAGTTCTTC | TRBJ2-1 | . | TRBV6-5 | .
CASSGLGTGSYEQYF | TGCGCCAGCAGCGGTCTCGGGACAGGGTCCTACGAGCAGTACTTC | TRBJ2-7 | TRBD1 | TRBV5-1 | .
CASSMGQLNTEAFF | TGTGCCAGCAGCATGGGACAGCTGAACACTGAAGCTTTCTTT | TRBJ1-1 | TRBD1 | TRBV9 | few
CASSFGLAGEPDTQYF | TGTGCCAGCAGCTTTGGACTAGCGGGAGAACCAGATACGCAGTATTTT | TRBJ2-3 | TRBD2 | TRBV7-8 | .
CASRLQGGLGGYTF | TGTGCCAGCAGGCTACAGGGGGGATTGGGGGGCTACACCTTC | TRBJ1-2 | TRBD1 | TRBV6-5 | .
CSVDRVGGAGSNEQFF | TGCAGCGTTGATCGAGTAGGGGGAGCCGGATCCAATGAGCAGTTCTTC | TRBJ2-1 | . | TRBV29-1 | .
CASSLGTGGSEQYF | TGCGCCAGCAGTCTCGGGACAGGGGGGAGCGAGCAGTACTTC | TRBJ2-7 | TRBD1 | TRBV23-1 | few
CASSQWGQGARSNQPQHF | TGTGCCAGCAGCCAATGGGGACAGGGGGCTCGGAGCAATCAGCCCCAGCATTTT | TRBJ1-5 | TRBD1 | TRBV7-9 | .
CSASLAVNGYTF | TGCAGTGCTAGTTTGGCAGTGAATGGCTACACCTTC | TRBJ1-2 | . | TRBV20-1 | .
CASSRTSGGEQYF | TGTGCCAGCAGCCGGACTAGCGGGGGCGAGCAGTACTTC | TRBJ2-7 | TRBD2 | TRBV7-8 | .
CASSSDTYGYTF | TGTGCCAGCAGTTCGGACACCTATGGCTACACCTTC | TRBJ1-2 | . | TRBV6-2/TRBV6-3 | .
CASILDGGRNEQYF | TGTGCCAGCATCCTTGATGGGGGGAGGAACGAGCAGTACTTC | TRBJ2-7 | . | TRBV28 | few
CATSKGGYSTNEKLFF | TGTGCCACCAGCAAAGGGGGCTATTCAACTAATGAAAAACTGTTTTTT | TRBJ1-4 | TRBD1 | TRBV15 | .
CASSLSGSRGTGELFF | TGTGCCAGCAGCTTATCTGGTTCCCGGGGCACCGGGGAGCTGTTTTTT | TRBJ2-2 | . | TRBV7-6 | .
CASSPGTGGRETQYF | TGTGCCAGCAGTCCCGGGACAGGGGGACGGGAGACCCAGTACTTC | TRBJ2-5 | TRBD1 | TRBV27 | .
CASSLMDRVEYQPQHF | TGTGCCAGCAGTTTAATGGACAGGGTTGAATATCAGCCCCAGCATTTT | TRBJ1-5 | TRBD1 | TRBV28 | .
CASRDRALITEAFF | TGTGCCAGTCGGGACAGGGCTTTAATCACTGAAGCTTTCTTT | TRBJ1-1 | TRBD1 | TRBV19 | .
CASRETGIDEKLFF | TGTGCCAGCAGAGAGACAGGGATTGATGAAAAACTGTTTTTT | TRBJ1-4 | TRBD1 | TRBV2 | .
CASSGRLRGQETQYF | TGTGCCAGTAGTGGCCGACTTAGGGGGCAAGAGACCCAGTACTTC | TRBJ2-5 | . | TRBV19 | once
CASSWGTGGNEKLFF | TGCGCCAGCAGCTGGGGGACAGGGGGAAATGAAAAACTGTTTTTT | TRBJ1-4 | TRBD1 | TRBV5-1 | .
CASSRQGADYGYTF | TGCGCCAGCAGTCGGCAGGGGGCGGACTATGGCTACACCTTC | TRBJ1-2 | TRBD1 | TRBV5-1 | .
CASSEFEQGLAISYEQYF | TGTGCCAGCAGTGAATTTGAACAGGGGTTAGCCATCTCCTACGAGCAGTACTTC | TRBJ2-7 | TRBD1 | TRBV6-1 | many